This is a list of T cell receptor beta chains from one sample in a study of Graves' ophthalmopathy and Graves' hyperthyroidism. TCRdb re-called the multiplex PCR reads with MiXCR, one entry per CDR3 protein. This sample yields about 370,000 distinct CDR3 sequences, of which approximately 18% are seen a single time; about 2.4% belongs to the top ten. What was sequenced was peripheral blood. The receptor source for this set is an adult woman with stable Graves' hyperthyroidism. The CDR3 runs from the conserved cysteine through the conserved F or W. D genes are given only for firm matches. Some rows mark clone size as missing; the rest say once, few, many or name a class of expanded clone.

TRBV7-2	many	.	TRBJ1-2	CASSPFPTAPTNYGYTF	TGTGCCAGCAGCCCCTTTCCGACAGCTCCGACTAACTATGGCTACACCTTC
TRBV10-3	many	.	TRBJ2-7	CAISDKGPEQYF	TGTGCCATCAGTGATAAGGGTCCCGAGCAGTACTTC
TRBV7-6	few	TRBD1	TRBJ2-7	CASSLGDRGVYEQYF	TGTGCCAGCAGCTTAGGGGACAGGGGGGTCTACGAGCAGTACTTC
TRBV18	many	TRBD1	TRBJ1-6	CASPPERTGINSPLHF	TGTGCCAGCCCCCCTGAACGGACAGGCATTAATTCACCCCTCCACTTT
TRBV7-8	few	TRBD1	TRBJ2-4	CASSLEPRGIQYF	TGTGCCAGCAGCTTAGAGCCCAGGGGGATTCAGTACTTC
TRBV28	.	TRBD2	TRBJ2-7	CASSSTSGRGLREQYF	TGTGCCAGCAGCTCCACTAGCGGGAGGGGGTTGCGCGAGCAGTACTTC
TRBV2	.	.	TRBJ2-7	CASSEEAGGLAARYAAPYEQYF	TGTGCCAGCAGTGAAGAAGCCGGGGGGCTAGCGGCCCGTTACGCAGCGCCCTACGAGCAGTACTTC
TRBV20-1	many	TRBD1	TRBJ2-7	CSATSEDRGGKQYF	TGCAGTGCAACCTCCGAGGACAGGGGAGGAAAGCAGTACTTC
TRBV28	few	.	TRBJ2-2	CASTLGSGELFF	TGTGCCAGCACCCTTGGGTCCGGGGAGCTGTTTTTT
TRBV24-1	.	.	TRBJ2-7	CATSDPAGGSEQYF	TGTGCCACCAGTGATCCCGCCGGGGGTAGCGAGCAGTACTTC
TRBV12-3/TRBV12-4	many	.	TRBJ1-1	CASTTPWGVNTEAFF	TGTGCCAGCACCACACCCTGGGGAGTGAACACTGAAGCTTTCTTT
TRBV6-5	many	TRBD1	TRBJ2-5	CASSYDRVETQYF	TGTGCCAGCAGTTACGACAGGGTGGAGACCCAGTACTTC
TRBV5-1	few	.	TRBJ2-7	CASSPGDARTAYEQYF	TGCGCCAGCAGCCCCGGTGACGCCCGAACTGCCTACGAGCAGTACTTC
TRBV6-1	.	.	TRBJ2-5	CASSEAGVKETQYF	TGTGCCAGCAGTGAAGCGGGGGTAAAAGAGACCCAGTACTTC
TRBV20-1	few	TRBD2	TRBJ2-1	CSAAGWGGTSGRVEQFF	TGCAGTGCTGCGGGGTGGGGTGGTACCAGCGGGAGGGTTGAGCAGTTCTTC
TRBV15	.	TRBD2	TRBJ2-5	CATSRGGGGLETQYF	TGTGCCACCAGCAGAGGCGGGGGGGGCTTGGAGACCCAGTACTTC
TRBV7-6	few	.	TRBJ2-7	CASSLRGGGSSYEQYF	TGTGCCAGCAGTCTTAGAGGGGGCGGGAGCTCCTACGAGCAGTACTTC
TRBV27	few	.	TRBJ1-1	CASKQLTGNTEAFF	TGTGCCAGCAAACAACTGACAGGGAACACTGAAGCTTTCTTT
TRBV12-3/TRBV12-4	.	.	TRBJ1-5	CASSRGRTRFQPQHF	TGTGCCAGCAGCCGGGGACGGACCCGTTTTCAGCCCCAGCATTTT
TRBV27	many	.	TRBJ1-2	CASSSPPIGSLGYTF	TGTGCCAGCAGTTCACCCCCGATAGGATCTCTCGGCTACACCTTC
TRBV7-2	many	.	TRBJ1-6	CASSLKDASSYNSPLHF	TGTGCCAGCAGCTTAAAGGACGCAAGCTCCTATAATTCACCCCTCCACTTT
TRBV30	many	.	TRBJ2-2	CAWSVGAVNTGELFF	TGTGCCTGGAGTGTGGGGGCAGTAAACACCGGGGAGCTGTTTTTT
TRBV5-1	many	.	TRBJ1-2	CASSPRGARNYGYTF	TGCGCCAGCAGCCCGAGGGGGGCGCGGAACTATGGCTACACCTTC
TRBV12-3/TRBV12-4	many	.	TRBJ2-7	CASSSGTAFSYEQYF	TGTGCCAGCAGTTCCGGGACCGCGTTCTCCTACGAGCAGTACTTC
TRBV7-8	many	.	TRBJ1-2	CASSLDRDSFYGYTF	TGTGCCAGCAGCTTAGATCGCGACAGCTTCTATGGCTACACCTTC
TRBV19	many	TRBD1	TRBJ1-1	CASRTTGGLFTEAFF	TGTGCCAGTAGAACGACAGGGGGCTTATTTACTGAAGCTTTCTTT
TRBV7-2	many	TRBD1	TRBJ1-1	CASSWTGGAGTEAFF	TGTGCCAGCAGCTGGACAGGGGGCGCGGGTACTGAAGCTTTCTTT
TRBV9	.	.	TRBJ1-3	CASSVESGTGNTIYF	TGTGCCAGCAGCGTAGAGTCAGGGACTGGAAACACCATATATTTT
TRBV11-1	few	TRBD2	TRBJ2-7	CASSLGGSGVLYEQYF	TGTGCCAGCAGCTTAGGAGGTAGCGGGGTACTTTACGAGCAGTACTTC